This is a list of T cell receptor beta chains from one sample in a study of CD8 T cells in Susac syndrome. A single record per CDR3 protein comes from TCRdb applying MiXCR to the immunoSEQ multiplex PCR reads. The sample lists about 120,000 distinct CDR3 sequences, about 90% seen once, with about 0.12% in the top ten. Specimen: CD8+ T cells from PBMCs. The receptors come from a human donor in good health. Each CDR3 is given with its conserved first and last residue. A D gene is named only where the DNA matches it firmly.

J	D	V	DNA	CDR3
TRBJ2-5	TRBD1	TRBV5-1	TGCGCCAGCAGCTATAGGGACAGAGAGACCCAGTACTTC	CASSYRDRETQYF
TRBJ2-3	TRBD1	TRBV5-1	TGCGCCAGCAGCCGGGTCGGGACAGGGAACACAGATACGCAGTATTTT	CASSRVGTGNTDTQYF
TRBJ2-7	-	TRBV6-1	TGTGCCAGCAGTGAAGGTGGACGCTCCTACGAGCAGTACTTC	CASSEGGRSYEQYF
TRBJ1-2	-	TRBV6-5	TGTGCCAGCAGGCAGGGAGGTGATGGCTACACCTTC	CASRQGGDGYTF
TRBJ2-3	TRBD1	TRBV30	TGTGCCTGGGGGGGGTTACAGGGGGCGCTTTGGGATACGCAGTATTTT	CAWGGLQGALWDTQYF
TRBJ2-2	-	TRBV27	TGTGCCAGCAGTTTAGAGGGGTATACGAACACCGGGGAGCTGTTTTTT	CASSLEGYTNTGELFF
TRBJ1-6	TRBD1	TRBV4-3	TGCGCCAGCAGCCAAGAGACAGGGTGGGGTTCACCCCTCCACTTT	CASSQETGWGSPLHF
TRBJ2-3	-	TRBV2	TGTGCCAGCAGTGTCACAGATACGCAGTATTTT	CASSVTDTQYF
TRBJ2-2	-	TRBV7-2	TGTGCCAGCAGAGCAGCTGGCCTCCGGACCGGGGAGCTGTTTTTT	CASRAAGLRTGELFF
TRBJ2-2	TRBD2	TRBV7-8	TGTGCCAGCAGCTTTAGGACTAGCTCTGCTGGCGGGGAGCTGTTTTTT	CASSFRTSSAGGELFF
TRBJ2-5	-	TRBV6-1	TGTGCCAGCAGCTGGCGCAGGGAAGAGACCCAGTACTTC	CASSWRREETQYF
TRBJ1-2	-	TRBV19	TGTGCCAGTAAGCGAGTCGGTCGTGAGCCCGGGGGCGGCTACACCTTC	CASKRVGREPGGGYTF
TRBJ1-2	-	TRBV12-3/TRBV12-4	TGTGCCAGCAGTTCGAGTGAGGGGTCCTATGGCTACACCTTC	CASSSSEGSYGYTF
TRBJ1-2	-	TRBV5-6	TGTGCCAGCAGCTGGGGACACCGGAATAACTATGGCTACACCTTC	CASSWGHRNNYGYTF
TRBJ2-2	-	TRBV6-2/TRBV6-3	TGTGCCAGCAGTATCCTACAGGGTACTGGGGAGCTGTTTTTT	CASSILQGTGELFF
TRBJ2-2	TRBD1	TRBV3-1	TGTGCCAGCAGCCAAACGGGGACAGGGGGTCACTTAGCGAACACCGGGGAGCTGTTTTTT	CASSQTGTGGHLANTGELFF
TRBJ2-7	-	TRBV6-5	TGTGCCAGCAGTTACCCGAGCGATAGAGGGCGCTCCTACGAGCAGTACTTC	CASSYPSDRGRSYEQYF
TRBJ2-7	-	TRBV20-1	TGCAGTGCCGAGCAGGGGGGGAACGAGCAGTACTTC	CSAEQGGNEQYF
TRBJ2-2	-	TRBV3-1	TGTGCCAGCAGCCAAGATTGGGGGACTGGGAACACCGGGGAGCTGTTTTTT	CASSQDWGTGNTGELFF
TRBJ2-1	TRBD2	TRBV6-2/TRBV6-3	TGTGCCAGCAGTTACTCCGCTAGCGGGGCATACAATGAGCAGTTCTTC	CASSYSASGAYNEQFF
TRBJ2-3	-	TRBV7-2	TGTGCCAGCAGCTTAGGGTACCCCAGGGGCTGGCCAGATACGCAGTATTTT	CASSLGYPRGWPDTQYF
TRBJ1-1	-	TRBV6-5	TGTGCCAGCAGTTACTCGGGGGGAGCTTGGTCCCCTGAAGCTTTCTTT	CASSYSGGAWSPEAFF
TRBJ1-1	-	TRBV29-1	TGCAGCGCCTCTATATCTGCGACTGAAGCTTTCTTT	CSASISATEAFF
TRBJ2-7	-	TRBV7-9	TGTGCCAGCAGTCACGAGGACGAGCAGTACTTC	CASSHEDEQYF
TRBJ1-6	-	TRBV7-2	TGTGCCAGCAGCTCGGGGTGGGACGGTTCACCCCTCCACTTT	CASSSGWDGSPLHF
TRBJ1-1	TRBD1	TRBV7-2	TGTGCCAGCAGCTTTCGACAGGGGGGGGACACTGAAGCTTTCTTT	CASSFRQGGDTEAFF
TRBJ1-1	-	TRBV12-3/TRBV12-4	TGTGCCAGCAGTTGGGGACACCAAAACACTGAAGCTTTCTTT	CASSWGHQNTEAFF
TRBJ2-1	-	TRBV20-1	TGCAGTACTAATGAACGGGGGAGTCCCTTTTGGAATGAGCAGTTCTTC	CSTNERGSPFWNEQFF
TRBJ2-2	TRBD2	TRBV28	TGTGCCAGCAGTTCGACTAGCGAGTATTACACCGGGGAGCTGTTTTTT	CASSSTSEYYTGELFF
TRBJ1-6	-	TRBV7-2	TGTGCCAGCAGCTTAGAACCGAGTAATTCACCCCTCCACTTT	CASSLEPSNSPLHF
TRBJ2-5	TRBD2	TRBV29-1	TGCAGCGTTGAAGATGGGAGGGATTGGGTGACCCAGTACTTC	CSVEDGRDWVTQYF
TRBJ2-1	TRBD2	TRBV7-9	TGTGCCAGCAGCTCTACTAGCGGGAGATTTTATGAGCAGTTCTTC	CASSSTSGRFYEQFF
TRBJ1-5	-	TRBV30	TGTGCCTGGAGGAGTGAGGGTGTTGGGCCCCAGCATTTT	CAWRSEGVGPQHF
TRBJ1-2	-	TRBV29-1	TGCAGCGTTGGGGACGACTATGGCTACACCTTC	CSVGDDYGYTF
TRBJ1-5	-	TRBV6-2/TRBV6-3	TGTGCCAGCAGTTCACACTTGGGGGGGGGCAATCAGCCCCAGCATTTT	CASSSHLGGGNQPQHF
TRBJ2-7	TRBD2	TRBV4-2	TGTGCCAGCAGTGGGGGGACTAGCGTCTCCTACGAGCAGTACTTC	CASSGGTSVSYEQYF
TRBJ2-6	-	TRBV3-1	TGTGCCAGCAGCGAACGCTGGGCTGGGGCCAACGTCCTGACTTTC	CASSERWAGANVLTF
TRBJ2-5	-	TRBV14	TGTGCCAGCAGTCCTACGGCGGTTCGGGAGACCCAGTACTTC	CASSPTAVRETQYF
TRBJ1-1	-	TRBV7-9	TGTGCCAGCAGCGCAGGAACAGGGTGGAACACTGAAGCTTTCTTT	CASSAGTGWNTEAFF
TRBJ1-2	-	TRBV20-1	TGCAGTGCTAGAGAATCCGCAGGTTCTATAGACTATGGCTACACCTTC	CSARESAGSIDYGYTF
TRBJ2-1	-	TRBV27	TGTGCCAGCAGTTTAGGATCTCACCCCTACAATGAGCAGTTCTTC	CASSLGSHPYNEQFF